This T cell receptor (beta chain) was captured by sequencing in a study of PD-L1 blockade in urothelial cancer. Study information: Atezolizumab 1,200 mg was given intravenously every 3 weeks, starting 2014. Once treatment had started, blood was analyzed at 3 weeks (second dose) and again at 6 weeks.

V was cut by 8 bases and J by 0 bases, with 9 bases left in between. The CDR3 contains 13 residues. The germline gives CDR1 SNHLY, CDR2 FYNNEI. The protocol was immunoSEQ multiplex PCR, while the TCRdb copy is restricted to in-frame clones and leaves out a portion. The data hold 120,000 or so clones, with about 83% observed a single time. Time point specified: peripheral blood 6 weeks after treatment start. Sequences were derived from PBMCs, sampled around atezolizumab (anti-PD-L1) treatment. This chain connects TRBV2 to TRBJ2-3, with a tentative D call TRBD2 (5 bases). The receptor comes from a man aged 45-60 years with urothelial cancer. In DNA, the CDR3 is TGTGCCAGCCCGAGCGGTAGCACAGATACGCAGTATTTT. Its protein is CASPSGSTDTQYF.